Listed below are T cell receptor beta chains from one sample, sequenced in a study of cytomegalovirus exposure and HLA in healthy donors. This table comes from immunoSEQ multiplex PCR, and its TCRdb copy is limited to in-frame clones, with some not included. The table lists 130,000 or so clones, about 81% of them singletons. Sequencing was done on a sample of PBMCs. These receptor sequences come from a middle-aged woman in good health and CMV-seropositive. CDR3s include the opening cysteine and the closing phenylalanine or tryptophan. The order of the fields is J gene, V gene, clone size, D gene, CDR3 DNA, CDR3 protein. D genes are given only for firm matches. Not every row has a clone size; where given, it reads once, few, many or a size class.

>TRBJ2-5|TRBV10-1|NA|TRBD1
TGCGCCAGCAGTGAGTCGGAGGACAGGGGGCTGTGGGAGACCCAGTACTTC
CASSESEDRGLWETQYF
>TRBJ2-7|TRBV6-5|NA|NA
TGTGCCAGCACCACCGAGAGGGCCTACGAGCAGTACTTC
CASTTERAYEQYF
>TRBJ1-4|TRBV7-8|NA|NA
TGTGCCAGCAGCACAGGAGGGTCCAATGAAAAACTGTTTTTT
CASSTGGSNEKLFF
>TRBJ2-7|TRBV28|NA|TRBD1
TGTGCCAGCAGTTCGGCCGGGACAGGCCCCTACGAGCAGTACTTC
CASSSAGTGPYEQYF
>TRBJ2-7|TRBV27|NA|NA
TGTGCCAGCATTGGCCCCGGCGGATACGAGCAGTACTTC
CASIGPGGYEQYF
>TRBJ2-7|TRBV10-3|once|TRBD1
TGTGCCATCAAAGGCCCGGGACAGGGGATCTACGAGCAGTACTTC
CAIKGPGQGIYEQYF
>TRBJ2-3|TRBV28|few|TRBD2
TGTGCCAGCAGTTTTCTTCGCGGGAGGTCTGGAGATACGCAGTATTTT
CASSFLRGRSGDTQYF
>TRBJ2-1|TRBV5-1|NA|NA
TGCGCCAGCAGCCTCGCCCGGTCCTACAATGAGCAGTTCTTC
CASSLARSYNEQFF
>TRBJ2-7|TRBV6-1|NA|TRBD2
TGTGCCAGCAGTGCCGGGACTAGCGGTTCCTACGAGCAGTACTTC
CASSAGTSGSYEQYF
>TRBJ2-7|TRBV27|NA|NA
TGTGCCAGCAGTTTCGGAAGGGCGGGACTTCCCTACGAGCAGTACTTC
CASSFGRAGLPYEQYF
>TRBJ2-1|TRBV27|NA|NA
TGTGCCAGCAGTTTTTGGGGCGGTACCAACTCCTACAATGAGCAGTTCTTC
CASSFWGGTNSYNEQFF
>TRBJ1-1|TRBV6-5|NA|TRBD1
TGTGCCAGCAGCCGGGGACAGGGGGCTGGTGAAGCTTTCTTT
CASSRGQGAGEAFF
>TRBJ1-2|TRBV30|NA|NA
TGTGCCTGGACCCCAGGGACTACTGGTGGCTACACCTTC
CAWTPGTTGGYTF
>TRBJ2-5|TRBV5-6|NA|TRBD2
TGTGCCAGCACCCCCGGCCTAGCGGAGGAAGAGACCCAGTACTTC
CASTPGLAEEETQYF
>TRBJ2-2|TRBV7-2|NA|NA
TGTGCCAGCAGCACCAGGTTACCAACCGGGGAGCTGTTTTTT
CASSTRLPTGELFF
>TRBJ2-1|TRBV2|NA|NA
TGTGCCAGCAGTGAAGGTAGCCTTGAGCAGTTCTTC
CASSEGSLEQFF
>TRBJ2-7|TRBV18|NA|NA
TGTGCCAGCTCACCATATACAGGGCAAGGCGAGCAGTACTTC
CASSPYTGQGEQYF
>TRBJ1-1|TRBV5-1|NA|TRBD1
TGCGCCAGCAGCATAGGACAGGGGGCCTACACTGAAGCTTTCTTT
CASSIGQGAYTEAFF
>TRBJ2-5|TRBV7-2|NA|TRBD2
TGTGCCAGCAGCCCGGGACGGACCCCGGGAGGGACCCAGTACTTC
CASSPGRTPGGTQYF
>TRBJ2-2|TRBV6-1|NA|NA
TGTGCCAGCAGTGCTCTACCACGAAACACCGGGGAGCTGTTTTTT
CASSALPRNTGELFF
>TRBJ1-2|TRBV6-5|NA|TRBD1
TGTGCCAGCAGTTACGTATCAGGGGGCTATGGCTACACCTTC
CASSYVSGGYGYTF
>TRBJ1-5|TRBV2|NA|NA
TGTGCCAGCAGTGAAGAGGGGGTCGGCAATCAGCCCCAGCATTTT
CASSEEGVGNQPQHF
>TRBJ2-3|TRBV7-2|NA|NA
TGTGCCAGCAGCTTAAATGGCGGAGTCCCCACAGATACGCAGTATTTT
CASSLNGGVPTDTQYF
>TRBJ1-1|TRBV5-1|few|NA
TGCGCCAGCAGCGAGCGGACCAACACTGAAGCTTTCTTT
CASSERTNTEAFF
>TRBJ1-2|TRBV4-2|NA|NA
TGTGCCAGCAGCCAGGCGCTTGCGGCTGCTAACTATGGCTACACCTTC
CASSQALAAANYGYTF
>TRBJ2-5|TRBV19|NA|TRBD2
TGTGCCAGTAGTCTTTCCCTAAGCGGGGCCCGCCAGGGGACCCAGTACTTC
CASSLSLSGARQGTQYF
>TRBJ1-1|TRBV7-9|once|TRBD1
TGTGCCAGCAGCTTCAGGGGGGAGAACACTGAAGCTTTCTTT
CASSFRGENTEAFF
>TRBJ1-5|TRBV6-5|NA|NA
TGTGCCAGCAGTAGACTCAATGGAGGCAATCAGCCCCAGCATTTT
CASSRLNGGNQPQHF
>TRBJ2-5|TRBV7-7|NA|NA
TGTGCTAGCAGCTTAGATCTCGTCTCGGGAGAAGAGACCCAGTACTTC
CASSLDLVSGEETQYF
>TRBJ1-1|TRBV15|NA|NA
TGTGCCACCAGCAGCGGCCGGATGGAGGAGGCTGAGGCTTTCTTT
CATSSGRMEEAEAFF
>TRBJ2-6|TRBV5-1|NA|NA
TGCGCCAGCAGCCCGAAAAGGACAGCTCTGAAGGAATCCGCGGGGGCCAACGTCCTGACTTTC
CASSPKRTALKESAGANVLTF
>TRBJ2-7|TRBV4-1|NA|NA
TGCGCCAGCAGTCCGAGTGCGAACCCCTACGAGCAGTACTTC
CASSPSANPYEQYF
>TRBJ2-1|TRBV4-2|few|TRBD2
TGTGCCAGCAGCCAAGATCTCGCCGGGACTAGCATTCGAAACTCCTACAATGAGCAGTTCTTC
CASSQDLAGTSIRNSYNEQFF
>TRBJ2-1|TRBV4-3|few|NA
TGCGCCAGCAGCCAGCGGCCGACGGACAGACCATACAATGAGCAGTTCTTC
CASSQRPTDRPYNEQFF
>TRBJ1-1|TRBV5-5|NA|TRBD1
TGTGCCAGCAGCTTCCGGACAGGGGCCTCCGTGAACACTGAAGCTTTCTTT
CASSFRTGASVNTEAFF
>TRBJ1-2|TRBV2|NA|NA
TGTGCCAGCAGTGACAGACAGGTCTATGGCTACACCTTC
CASSDRQVYGYTF
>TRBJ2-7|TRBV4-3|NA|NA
TGCGCCAGCAGCCAAGATCGACCCAGGGGAAGATACGAGCAGTACTTC
CASSQDRPRGRYEQYF
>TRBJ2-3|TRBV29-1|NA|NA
TGCAGCGTTGAAGGAGAGGGTTCTAGCACAGATACGCAGTATTTT
CSVEGEGSSTDTQYF
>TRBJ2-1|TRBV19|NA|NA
TGTGCCAGTAGATTTCTAGCGCAATCCTACAATGAGCAGTTCTTC
CASRFLAQSYNEQFF
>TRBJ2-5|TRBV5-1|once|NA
TGCGCCAGCAGCTTGGACCATGCGGAGACCCAGTACTTC
CASSLDHAETQYF
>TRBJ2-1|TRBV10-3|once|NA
TGTGCCATCAGTGAGGCGACAGGCAAATCCTACAATGAGCAGTTCTTC
CAISEATGKSYNEQFF
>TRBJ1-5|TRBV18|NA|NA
TGTGCCAGCTCACCGGGGGGAAAACAGCCCCAGCATTTT
CASSPGGKQPQHF
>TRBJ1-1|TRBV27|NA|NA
TGTGCCAGCAGGTTACGAGCACTGAACACTGAAGCTTTCTTT
CASRLRALNTEAFF
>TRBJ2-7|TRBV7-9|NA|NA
TGTGCCAGCAGCTTAGGGTCAGGTGGGGCCTACTTC
CASSLGSGGAYF
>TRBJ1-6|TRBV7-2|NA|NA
TGTGCCAGCAGCTTACGCAGGGGACTAAATAATTCACCCCTCCACTTT
CASSLRRGLNNSPLHF
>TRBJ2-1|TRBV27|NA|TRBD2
TGTGCCAGCAGTTTTGGGCTAGCGGGAGTCGGGGAGCAGTTCTTC
CASSFGLAGVGEQFF
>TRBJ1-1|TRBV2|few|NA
TGTGCCAGCAGTGAGAGTCAGGGGTTGACTGAAGCTTTCTTT
CASSESQGLTEAFF
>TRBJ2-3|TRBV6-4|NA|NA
TGTGCCAGCAGTGGAGGTTCCGGCACAGATACGCAGTATTTT
CASSGGSGTDTQYF
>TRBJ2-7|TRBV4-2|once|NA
TGTGCCAGCAGCCAAGAAGCTAGCGCGTACGAGCAGTACTTC
CASSQEASAYEQYF
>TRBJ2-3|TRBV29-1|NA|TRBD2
TGCAGCGTTTTACCGGGACTAGCGGGAGATACGCAGTATTTT
CSVLPGLAGDTQYF
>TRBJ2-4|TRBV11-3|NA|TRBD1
TGTGCCAGCAGCTTAGACGGCCGGGACAGCCAAAAAAACATTCAGTACTTC
CASSLDGRDSQKNIQYF
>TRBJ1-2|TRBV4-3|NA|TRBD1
TGCGCCAGCAGCCAAAGACAGGGGTCCGGCCGTGGCTACACCTTC
CASSQRQGSGRGYTF
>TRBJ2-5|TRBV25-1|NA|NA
TGTGCCAGCAGTAAGAGCGCGGGTTGGGAGACCCAGTACTTC
CASSKSAGWETQYF
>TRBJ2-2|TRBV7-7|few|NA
TGTGCCAGCAGCTTAGCACAGGGAACTGACGGGGAGCTGTTTTTT
CASSLAQGTDGELFF
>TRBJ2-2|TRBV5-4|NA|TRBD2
TGTGCCAGCAGCCCTACTAGCGGGGCCACCGGGGAGCTGTTTTTT
CASSPTSGATGELFF
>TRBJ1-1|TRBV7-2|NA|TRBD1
TGTGCCAGCAGCTCGGGACAGGGGAACACTGAAGCTTTCTTT
CASSSGQGNTEAFF
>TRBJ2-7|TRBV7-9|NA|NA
TGTTCCAGCAGCTTAGATGCGCCTTTAGTGTACTTC
CSSSLDAPLVYF
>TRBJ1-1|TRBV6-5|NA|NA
TGTGCCAGCAATAACAACATGAACACTGAAGCTTTCTTT
CASNNNMNTEAFF
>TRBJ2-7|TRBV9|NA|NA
TGTGCCAGCAGCGTAGGGGTTGAGGGATACGAGCAGTACTTC
CASSVGVEGYEQYF